Presented here are 29 T cell receptor beta chains from one specimen sequenced in a study of blood T cell repertoires in COVID-19. The assay was immunoSEQ multiplex PCR, and TCRdb's table has in-frame clones only and misses some. The table has about 250,000 clones, about 90% seen once; the top ten hold around 1.4%. The sequenced material came from peripheral blood. The source is a man of 80 years or more with acute or convalescent COVID-19.

J is TRBJ2-5 and V is TRBV6-1, with 10 nucleotides matching TRBD2. Germline CDR1 reads MNHNS; CDR2 reads SASEGT. The CDR3 is 16 amino acids. With V trimmed by 2 bases and J by 5 bases, 8 bases remained unmatched. CDR3 in amino acids: CASSETSSGGWETQYF. As DNA, the CDR3 is TGTGCCAGCAGTGAAACCTCTAGCGGGGGCTGGGAGACCCAGTACTTC.

This clone was seen more than once but under ten times. The chain recombines TRBV6-5 with TRBJ1-5; D is undetermined. V lost 6 bases, J lost 1 base, and 13 bases lay in between. The CDR3 runs to 15 residues. Germline CDR1 MNHEY, CDR2 SVGAGI. CDR3 sequence: CASSGRDGSNQPQHF. CDR3 sequence (DNA): TGTGCCAGCAGCGGCCGGGATGGGAGCAATCAGCCCCAGCATTTT.

The rearrangement links TRBV5-1 to TRBJ1-4; 7 bases agree with TRBD1. CDR1 is SGHRS and CDR2 is YFSETQ in the germline V gene. The CDR3 is made up of 17 amino acids. The J segment lost 7 bases and the V segment lost 0 bases, leaving 12 bases of the junction unmatched. The CDR3 is CASSLVPGQNIREKLFF. CDR3 in DNA: TGCGCCAGCAGCTTGGTCCCGGGACAGAATATTCGTGAAAAACTGTTTTTT.

The CDR3 protein is CASSNRDRSYEQYF. Here the CDR3 DNA reads TGTGCCAGTAGTAACCGGGACAGAAGCTACGAGCAGTACTTC. The J gene is TRBJ2-7, the V gene TRBV19; the match to TRBD1 covers 7 bases. CDR1 and CDR2 from the germline V gene are LNHDA and SQIVND (reference sequence). The CDR3 runs to 14 residues. V was pared by 4 bases and J by 3 bases, with 6 bases of the junction left unmatched.

This clone has more than one count but fewer than ten. Here the CDR3 DNA reads TGTGCCAGCAGTCACGGGGGAGTCGGTCAGCCCCAGCATTTT. It codes for CASSHGGVGQPQHF. The rearrangement uses TRBV25-1 and TRBJ1-5, with a possible D match to TRBD1 (5 bases). CDR1 is MGHDK and CDR2 is SYGVNS in the germline V gene. The CDR3 totals 14 residues. Between the trimmed V and J ends, which lost 5 bases and 6 bases, there was a span of 14 bases.

This chain links TRBV5-1 with TRBJ1-4, with TRBD1 identical over 8 bases. CDR1 SGHRS and CDR2 YFSETQ come from the germline V gene. This CDR3 is built from 16 residues. With V trimmed by 4 bases and J by 2 bases, 7 bases remained unmatched. The CDR3: CASSPFRTGTNEKLFF. In DNA, the CDR3 is TGCGCCAGCAGCCCATTTCGGACAGGGACTAATGAAAAACTGTTTTTT.

The V call is TRBV5-6, the J call TRBJ2-7; the match to TRBD1 covers 8 bases. There are 17 residues in the CDR3. Germline values: CDR1 SGHDT, CDR2 YYEEEE. V gave up 4 bases and J gave up 3 bases; unmatched junction bases: 15. The CDR3: CASSEPYRGDTDYEQYF. In DNA form, the CDR3 reads TGTGCCAGCAGCGAACCTTACAGGGGGGACACTGACTACGAGCAGTACTTC.

The V gene is TRBV19, the J gene TRBJ2-1; 8 bases match TRBD2. The CDR3 runs to 16 residues. Germline V CDR1 and CDR2: LNHDA, SQIVND (reference sequence). J gave up 7 bases and V 5 bases, and 13 bases lay outside the gene matches. The CDR3 DNA reads as TGTGCCAGTAGTTTAGGAGGGGCGGGAGGAAAAAATGAGCAGTTCTTC. Translation gives CASSLGGAGGKNEQFF.

This clone was seen a single time. This sequence joins TRBV24-1 and TRBJ1-3; TRBD1 matches 9 bases. V lost 3 bases to trimming and J lost 2 bases; unmatched junction nucleotides: 7. CDR1 is KGHDR and CDR2 is SFDVKD in the germline V gene. CDR3 length: 17 residues. The CDR3 DNA sequence: TGTGCCACCAGTGATCTACGGACAGGGGAGGCTGGAAACACCATATATTTT. Translating gives CATSDLRTGEAGNTIYF.

This chain connects TRBV6-6 to TRBJ1-5, with a weak D call TRBD1 (5 bases). The CDR3 loop spans 15 amino acids. Germline V gene sequence: CDR1 MNHNY, CDR2 SVGAGI (reference sequence). Trimming took 0 bases from V and 7 from J, leaving 13 bases between them. As DNA, the CDR3 is TGTGCCAGCAGTTACTCAGACAGTCCGCGGCAGCCCCAGCATTTT. It yields the protein CASSYSDSPRQPQHF.

This clone was seen a single time. The rearrangement links TRBV9 to TRBJ1-6; possible D gene TRBD1, 6 bases. The CDR3 spans 14 residues. Trimming cost V 0 bases and J 7 bases, with 8 bases left between them. Germline CDR1 SGDLS, CDR2 YYNGEE. The CDR3 spells CASSVGGGNSPLHF. CDR3 nucleotide sequence: TGTGCCAGCAGCGTAGGAGGGGGAAATTCACCCCTCCACTTT.

This chain connects TRBV19 to TRBJ1-4, with D possibly TRBD1 on 5 matching bases. CDR1 and CDR2 from the germline V gene are LNHDA and SQIVND (reference sequence). The CDR3 totals 14 residues. Deletions cut 5 bases from V and 2 bases from J, with 9 bases between. The CDR3 DNA reads TGTGCCAGTAGTTTCCCAGGGACTAATGAAAAACTGTTTTTT. Protein product: CASSFPGTNEKLFF.

J is TRBJ2-5 and V is TRBV5-1; 7 positions match TRBD2. V was pared by 4 bases and J by 3 bases, with 15 bases of the junction left unmatched. The CDR3 is 17 amino acids. Looked up from germline, CDR1 is SGHRS and CDR2 is YFSETQ. The CDR3 is CASSLLTSSGTKETQYF. CDR3 sequence (DNA): TGCGCCAGCAGCCTACTGACTAGCTCCGGGACCAAAGAGACCCAGTACTTC.

The chain employs TRBV7-6 and TRBJ2-2; D possibly corresponds to TRBD1 (6 bases). The CDR3 extends over 16 amino acids. Germline CDR1 reads SGHVS; CDR2 reads FNYEAQ. The V and J ends lost 1 base and 0 bases respectively, with 9 bases between them. CDR3 in DNA: TGTGCCAGCAGCTTAGAACAGGGACCGAACACCGGGGAGCTGTTTTTT. The encoded protein is CASSLEQGPNTGELFF.

This chain joins TRBV10-1 and TRBJ2-1; TRBD2 aligns across 7 bases. Germline CDR1 WNHNN, CDR2 SYGVQD (reference sequence). The CDR3 runs to 14 residues. V lost 9 bases, J lost 3 bases, and 8 bases stayed unmatched. CDR3 amino acids: CARTEGGGYNEQFF. CDR3 nucleotide sequence: TGCGCCAGAACAGAAGGCGGGGGCTACAATGAGCAGTTCTTC.

The chain couples TRBV27 to TRBJ2-3; D is unresolved. Trimming cost V 0 bases and J 0 bases, with 16 bases left between them. The CDR3 spans 18 residues. Per the germline V gene, CDR1 is MNHEY and CDR2 is SMNVEV (reference sequence). CDR3 in DNA: TGTGCCAGCAGTTTATCTGAGAGGCTACCCACTAGCACAGATACGCAGTATTTT. Its translation is CASSLSERLPTSTDTQYF.

The chain uses TRBV10-3 and TRBJ1-1; possible D gene TRBD1, 5 bases. V was trimmed by 3 bases and J by 5 bases, leaving 13 bases between them. The CDR3 contains 14 residues. Germline assignment: CDR1 ENHRY and CDR2 SYGVKD. The CDR3 coding sequence is TGTGCCATCAGTGATAGGGGTATGGGGACTGAAGCTTTCTTT. Its protein product is CAISDRGMGTEAFF.

The chain joins TRBV15 to TRBJ2-5, with no clear D. The CDR3 contains 14 residues. Trimming removed 4 bases at V and 4 bases at J, with 13 bases between. From germline, CDR1 is LNHNV and CDR2 YYDKDF (reference sequence). The CDR3 here is CATSTLQVGETQYF. DNA for the CDR3: TGTGCCACCAGCACCCTCCAGGTGGGAGAGACCCAGTACTTC.

The V call is TRBV5-1, the J call TRBJ1-4; 8 bases match TRBD1. This CDR3 contains 15 residues. Trimming removed 5 bases from V and 5 bases from J; junction bases left unmatched: 8. Germline V gene sequence: CDR1 SGHRS, CDR2 YFSETQ. CDR3 sequence: CASRRWTGSNEKLFF. The CDR3 DNA reads as TGCGCCAGCAGACGGTGGACAGGGTCGAATGAAAAACTGTTTTTT.

This sequence joins TRBV3-1 (or the pseudogene TRBV3-2) and TRBJ2-5; 9 bases map to TRBD2. There are 15 residues in the CDR3. Germline V gene sequence: CDR1 LGHDT, CDR2 YNNKEL (reference sequence). J was trimmed by 5 bases and V by 1 base; bases with no gene match: 5. CDR3 DNA sequence: TGTGCCAGCAGCCAAGGAGGCGGGAGGGGGGAGACCCAGTACTTC. Amino acids: CASSQGGGRGETQYF.

This clone was seen more than once but under ten times. The chain has TRBV9 and TRBJ1-4; TRBD1 matches 7 bases. This CDR3 has 16 amino acids. J was trimmed by 1 base and V by 0 bases; bases with no gene match: 3. Germline lookup yields CDR1 SGDLS and CDR2 YYNGEE. The CDR3 here is CASSVGQGLTNEKLFF. CDR3 bases: TGTGCCAGCAGCGTAGGACAGGGTTTAACTAATGAAAAACTGTTTTTT.

The V gene is TRBV7-3, the J gene TRBJ2-3; D may be TRBD1 (6 bases). CDR3 length equals 15 residues. The germline V gene has CDR1 SGHTA and CDR2 FQGTGA. V was shortened by 4 bases and J by 2 bases, with 13 bases between the two germline ends. CDR3 amino acids: CASSSGTLNTDTQYF. CDR3 sequence (DNA): TGTGCCAGCAGCTCCGGGACACTTAACACAGATACGCAGTATTTT.

This rearrangement joins TRBV5-8 to TRBJ1-2, with 8 bases aligning to TRBD1. CDR1 SGHTS and CDR2 YDEGEE come from the germline V gene. The trim removed 4 bases at V and 6 bases at J, leaving 11 bases unmatched. The CDR3 totals 15 residues. The CDR3 spells CASSKTRQGWDGYTF. CDR3 DNA sequence: TGTGCCAGCAGCAAAACTCGACAGGGGTGGGATGGCTACACCTTC.

The genes are TRBV5-5 and TRBJ2-1, with a tentative D call TRBD1 (5 bases). Germline CDR1 and CDR2: SGHKS and YYEKEE (reference sequence). This CDR3 has 16 amino acids. V dropped 2 bases and J dropped 0 bases, with 12 bases sitting between them. The CDR3 region has the DNA TGTGCCAGCAGCTTACTCCAGGGAAGCTCCTACAATGAGCAGTTCTTC. Amino acid sequence: CASSLLQGSSYNEQFF.

This clone is a singleton in its sample. The chain has TRBV7-3 and TRBJ1-1, with D possibly being TRBD1 (5 bases). V was clipped by 1 base and J by 4 bases, with 13 bases between them. The germline CDR1 and CDR2 sequences are SGHTA and FQGTGA. The CDR3 is 15 amino acids. CDR3 protein: CASSLNGGSATEAFF. The CDR3 nucleotides read TGTGCCAGCAGCTTAAACGGGGGGTCTGCCACTGAAGCTTTCTTT.

This rearrangement joins TRBV6-5 to TRBJ1-6, with TRBD1 as a possible D gene (5 bases). V lost 11 bases and J 10 bases, leaving 15 bases between the germline ends. Germline V lookup: CDR1 MNHEY, CDR2 SVGAGI. This CDR3 is built from 12 residues. CDR3: CAWRGGWSPLHF. CDR3 sequence (DNA): TGTGCCTGGAGGGGAGGTTGGTCACCCCTCCACTTT.

This clone was seen a single time. V is TRBV9 and J is TRBJ2-1; 7 nucleotides line up with TRBD1. Losses at the gene ends were 5 bases for V and 4 bases for J; bases not matched to a gene: 6. There are 14 residues in the CDR3. In germline, CDR1 is SGDLS, CDR2 YYNGEE. CDR3 sequence: CASSFRDSYNEQFF. The DNA of the CDR3 is TGTGCCAGCAGTTTTCGGGACAGTTACAATGAGCAGTTCTTC.

This sequence joins TRBV12-3 or TRBV12-4 and TRBJ2-1; D is unresolved. The CDR3 spans 13 residues. Trimming cost V 2 bases and J 6 bases, with 8 bases left between them. The CDR3 region is CASSLTQANEQFF. CDR3 nucleotide sequence: TGTGCCAGCAGTTTAACCCAGGCCAATGAGCAGTTCTTC.

V gene TRBV6-2 or TRBV6-3 combines with J gene TRBJ1-4; 8 bases align to TRBD1. Germline V gene lookup returns CDR1 MNHEY and CDR2 SVGEGT. V gave up 6 bases and J gave up 7 bases; unmatched junction bases: 7. This CDR3 spans 14 amino acids. The CDR3 loop is CASSSRQGLEKLFF. The CDR3, as DNA: TGTGCCAGCAGCTCCCGACAGGGGCTTGAAAAACTGTTTTTT.